This T cell receptor beta chain was retrieved from a study of blood T cell repertoires in COVID-19. Study at large: The study drew acute and convalescent COVID-19 samples from the United States, Italy and Spain. The analysed material was cDNA or gDNA that came from T cells, B-cell-depleted T cells, or PBMCs.

V shed 4 bases, J shed 8 bases, and the junction held 9 bases outside the gene matches. The CDR3 covers 16 residues. Germline CDR1 reads SGDLS; CDR2 reads YYNGEE. The method was immunoSEQ multiplex PCR; TCRdb's version includes in-frame clones alone and lacks a portion of them. The repertoire includes about 270,000 clones, roughly 86% of them detected once, and around 8.8% sits in the top ten. This clonotype was obtained from a man aged 35 to 55 with active or convalescent COVID-19. The sample consisted of peripheral blood. This rearrangement joins TRBV9 to TRBJ2-1; 13 positions match TRBD2. The CDR3 bases are TGTGCCAGCAGCTCCCCCGGGACTAGCGGGGTCCATGAGCAGTTCTTC. This gives the protein CASSSPGTSGVHEQFF.